The 14 T cell receptor beta chains below all came from one sample that was sequenced in a study of blood T cell repertoires in COVID-19. Assay: immunoSEQ multiplex PCR; the TCRdb copy retains only in-frame clones and omits some. The repertoire consists of 140,000 to 150,000 clones, with roughly four fifths occurring once and the leading ten covering roughly 15%. The sample was peripheral blood. These receptor sequences come from a human donor with acute or convalescent COVID-19. The donor label of this sample is uncertain.

The chain couples TRBV5-1 to TRBJ1-6; 12 nucleotides align to TRBD1. The V segment lost 4 bases and the J segment 8 bases; nucleotides outside the gene matches: 7. Germline values: CDR1 SGHRS, CDR2 YFSETQ. CDR3 length equals 16 residues. In DNA form, the CDR3 reads TGCGCCAGCAGCCCTGGGACAGGGGGCTCGGATTCACCCCTCCACTTT. Its protein product is CASSPGTGGSDSPLHF.

The chain couples TRBV6-5 to TRBJ1-2; possible D gene TRBD1, 6 bases. Trimming pared 2 bases from V and 4 bases from J, leaving 11 bases between. Per germline, CDR1 MNHEY and CDR2 SVGAGI. CDR3 size: 14 residues. CDR3 region: CASSYQQGGYGYTF. CDR3 in DNA: TGTGCCAGCAGTTACCAACAGGGCGGCTATGGCTACACCTTC.

The V and J genes are TRBV29-1 and TRBJ2-1; 11 positions match TRBD1. Germline CDR1 and CDR2: SQVTM and ANQGSEA. V lost 6 bases, J lost 16 bases, and 2 bases stayed unmatched. The CDR3 spans 9 residues. This CDR3 is CSVGQGGFF. For the CDR3, the DNA is TGCAGCGTGGGACAGGGGGGATTCTTC.

The rearrangement uses TRBV6-2 or TRBV6-3 and TRBJ1-5; no reliable D call. Germline loops: CDR1 MNHEY, CDR2 SVGEGT. The V and J ends lost 6 bases and 7 bases respectively, with 16 bases between them. The CDR3 totals 14 residues. CDR3 DNA sequence: TGTGCCAGCAGCCGTGGAGGAATTATCCAGCCCCAGCATTTT. Its translation is CASSRGGIIQPQHF.

This clone was observed a handful of times. The rearrangement links TRBV5-6 to TRBJ1-1; 7 bases line up with TRBD1. J gave up 0 bases and V 0 bases, and 5 bases lay outside the gene matches. CDR1 is SGHDT and CDR2 is YYEEEE in the germline V gene. This CDR3 is 16 amino acids long. In DNA form, the CDR3 reads TGTGCCAGCAGCTTGGACAGGGGCAATCTGAACACTGAAGCTTTCTTT. Translation: CASSLDRGNLNTEAFF. Using reference TRBV5-6 and TRBJ1-1 for the parts outside the CDR3, the full variable domain is DAGVTQSPTHLIKTRGQQVTLRCSPKSGHDTVSWYQQALGQGPQFIFQYYEEEERQRGNFPDRFSGHQFPNYSSELNVNALLLGDSALYLCASSLDRGNLNTEAFFGQGTRLTVV.

The rearrangement links TRBV5-1 to TRBJ1-5, with D possibly being TRBD1 (6 bases). Germline CDR1 SGHRS, CDR2 YFSETQ. CDR3 size: 16 residues. Trimming took off 4 bases at V and 6 bases at J, with 20 bases between the two ends. CDR3 coding DNA: TGCGCCAGCAGCCCCGGGGCAGGGGATATGGTTCAGCCCCAGCATTTT. Translating gives CASSPGAGDMVQPQHF.

This chain joins TRBV6-5 and TRBJ1-2; tentative D call: TRBD1 (6 bases). Trimming stripped 7 bases from V and 8 bases from J, with 17 bases between. The CDR3 is made up of 13 amino acids. Germline V gene data show CDR1 as MNHEY and CDR2 as SVGAGI. Here the CDR3 DNA reads TGTGCCAGCAACATACAGGGCCTGCGGGGCTACACCTTC. Translating it yields CASNIQGLRGYTF.

This sequence joins TRBV7-9 and TRBJ1-2; D remains unclear. V shed 6 bases and J shed 3 bases, with 20 bases lying between them. Germline values: CDR1 SEHNR, CDR2 FQNEAQ (reference sequence). The CDR3 spans 16 residues. The CDR3 nucleotides read TGTGCCAGCAGACCCCCGCGGGAAGGCCTGGACTATGGCTACACCTTC. Amino acid sequence: CASRPPREGLDYGYTF.

This clone came up a few times. The chain recombines TRBV5-5 with TRBJ1-6; TRBD1 matches 7 bases. In germline, CDR1 is SGHKS, CDR2 YYEKEE (reference sequence). Trimming cost V 0 bases and J 0 bases; bases outside gene matches: 6. CDR3 length: 18 amino acids. CDR3 sequence reads: CASSLEGQWSSYNSPLHF. The CDR3 DNA reads TGTGCCAGCAGCTTGGAGGGACAGTGGAGCTCCTATAATTCACCCCTCCACTTT.

V gene TRBV4-1 combines with J gene TRBJ2-5; no clear D gene. Germline lookup yields CDR1 MGHRA and CDR2 YSYEKL. The CDR3 is 16 residues long. Trimming left V 1 base short and J 4 bases short, with 16 bases between. CDR3 nucleotides: TGCGCCAGCAGCCAAGTCCTAGAGCGCGATCGAGAGACCCAGTACTTC. Amino acid sequence: CASSQVLERDRETQYF.

The V and J genes are TRBV18 and TRBJ2-7; 10 bases line up with TRBD1. The germline V gene has CDR1 KGHSH and CDR2 LQKENI. The V segment lost 3 bases and the J segment 4 bases; nucleotides outside the gene matches: 6. This CDR3 is 15 amino acids long. CDR3 residues: CASSPVGTGEYEQYF. The CDR3 DNA reads as TGTGCCAGCTCACCGGTTGGGACAGGGGAATACGAGCAGTACTTC.

The CDR3 DNA follows: TGTGCCACCTCAGCCGCCAGGGCTAGCACAGATACGCAGTATTTT. The encoded protein is CATSAARASTDTQYF. This chain uses TRBV24-1 with TRBJ2-3, with a tentative D call TRBD1 (5 bases). The V end was cut by 9 bases, the J end by 0 bases, with 15 bases between. The CDR3 covers 15 residues. Germline V gene lookup returns CDR1 KGHDR and CDR2 SFDVKD.

The rearrangement uses TRBV5-5 and TRBJ1-4, with D possibly matching TRBD1 (5 bases). Trimming left V 4 bases short and J 2 bases short, with 12 bases between. Germline values: CDR1 SGHKS, CDR2 YYEKEE (reference sequence). The CDR3 contains 15 residues. The CDR3 coding sequence is TGTGCCAGCAGCACGGCGGGGGATACTAATGAAAAACTGTTTTTT. Translation gives CASSTAGDTNEKLFF.

V is TRBV7-8 and J is TRBJ2-3; 11 bases fit TRBD1. The CDR3 contains 17 residues. The V gene end was trimmed by 1 base and the J gene end by 6 bases; junction bases not matched to a gene: 9. Germline CDR1 reads SGHVS; CDR2 reads FQNEAQ. CDR3 residues: CASSLGRTGGIGDTQYF. The CDR3 DNA reads TGTGCCAGCAGCTTAGGGAGGACAGGGGGCATTGGGGATACGCAGTATTTT.